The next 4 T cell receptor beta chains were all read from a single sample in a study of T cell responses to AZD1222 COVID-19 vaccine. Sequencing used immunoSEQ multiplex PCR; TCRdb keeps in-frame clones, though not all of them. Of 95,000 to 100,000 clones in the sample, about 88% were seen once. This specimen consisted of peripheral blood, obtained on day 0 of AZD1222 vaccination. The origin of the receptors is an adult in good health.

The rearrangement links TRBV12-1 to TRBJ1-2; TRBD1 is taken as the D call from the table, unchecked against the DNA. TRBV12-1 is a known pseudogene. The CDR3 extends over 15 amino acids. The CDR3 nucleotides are TGTGCCAGCAGCTTTGGACAGCTGGCTAACTATGGCTACACCTTC. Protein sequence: CASSFGQLANYGYTF.

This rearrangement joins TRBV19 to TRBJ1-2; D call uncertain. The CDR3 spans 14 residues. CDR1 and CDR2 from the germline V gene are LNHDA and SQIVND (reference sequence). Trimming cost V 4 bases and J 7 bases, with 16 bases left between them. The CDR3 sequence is CASSRYLQASGYTF. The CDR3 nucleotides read TGTGCCAGTAGTAGATACCTACAAGCGAGTGGCTACACCTTC.

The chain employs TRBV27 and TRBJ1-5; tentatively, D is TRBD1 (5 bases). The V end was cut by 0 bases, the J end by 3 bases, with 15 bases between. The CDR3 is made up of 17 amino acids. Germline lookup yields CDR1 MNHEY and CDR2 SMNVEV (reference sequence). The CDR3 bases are TGTGCCAGCAGTTTATCGATGGGACCAACTTCCAATCAGCCCCAGCATTTT. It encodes CASSLSMGPTSNQPQHF.

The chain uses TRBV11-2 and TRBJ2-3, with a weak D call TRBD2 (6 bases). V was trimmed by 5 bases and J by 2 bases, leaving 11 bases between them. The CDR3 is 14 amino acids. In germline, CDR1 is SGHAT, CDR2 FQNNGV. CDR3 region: CASSTTSYTDTQYF. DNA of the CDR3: TGTGCCAGCAGCACTACTAGCTACACAGATACGCAGTATTTT.